This T cell receptor (beta chain) is from a study of CD8 T cells in ankylosing spondylitis. Study-wide findings and caveats: Clones linked to the disease showed a CD8+ phenotype. They occurred at relatively low frequencies in peripheral blood. Within ankylosing spondylitis blood, a TCR beta motif made up of eight or nine highly homologous variants appeared to be characteristic.

The CDR3 runs 15 residues. The germline V gene has CDR1 SEHNR and CDR2 FQNEAQ (reference sequence). The V gene end was trimmed by 2 bases and the J gene end by 3 bases; junction bases not matched to a gene: 4. By quantitative 5'-RACE with molecular barcodes, the TCR beta libraries were made. TCRdb called the 5' RACE reads again in MiXCR, with one record for every CDR3 protein. The repertoire has more than 600,000 distinct CDR3 sequences, around 17% of them found once; the top ten carry approximately 18%. In the case of this clonotype: Its antigen is as yet unknown.

The chain has TRBV7-9 and TRBJ1-5, with TRBD1 identical over 7 bases. Source material: blood, either unsorted or a sorted T cell fraction (not recorded which). This sequence originates from a male donor with ankylosing spondylitis. This CDR3 is CASSLQGGVNQPQHF. CDR3 coding DNA: TGTGCCAGCAGCTTACAAGGGGGCGTCAATCAGCCCCAGCATTTT.